The clone carrying this T cell receptor (beta chain) was detected only a few times. Its antigen is not known. These data belong to a study of CD8+CD57+ T cells in acquired aplastic anemia. The overall study: An average of 3.2 ug of DNA was obtained from sorted CD4+ and CD8+ cells.

Study-wide points: Overlap between patients and controls comprised roughly 28 CD8+ CDR3 sequences.

Genomic DNA templated the TCR beta VDJ and CDR3 profiling. TCRdb passed the reads through MiXCR, listing each CDR3 protein once. Altogether 150,000 to 200,000 distinct CDR3 sequences are present, around three fifths being singletons, with the ten largest covering approximately 44%. The receptor comes from a human donor with severe aplastic anemia or a healthy control (not recorded which). The material sequenced was sorted CD4+, CD8+, or CD8+CD57+ T cells (not recorded which) from PBMCs.

CDR3 in amino acids: CSARGTLDRFDYGYTF. The CDR3 nucleotides read TGCAGTGCTAGAGGTACCCTGGACAGATTTGACTATGGCTACACCTTC. The chain uses TRBV20-1 and TRBJ1-2; maybe TRBD1 (6 bases). The ends were cut back, 1 base at V and 3 bases at J, with 18 bases in the middle. Germline V gene sequence: CDR1 DFQATT, CDR2 SNEGSKA (reference sequence). CDR3 length equals 16 residues.